A single sample is the source of the 9 T cell receptor beta chains below, sequenced in a study of blood T cell repertoires in COVID-19. The repertoire was sequenced with immunoSEQ multiplex PCR; TCRdb's copy has only in-frame clones and lacks some. The sample lists some 410,000 clones, around 89% occurring once. Sample: PBMCs or T cells enriched from blood (not recorded which). The receptors shown here come from a young woman with acute COVID-19.

The V and J genes are TRBV19 and TRBJ2-1; 7 bases agree with TRBD1. V was pared by 10 bases and J by 9 bases, with 18 bases of the junction left unmatched. Per the germline V gene, CDR1 is LNHDA and CDR2 is SQIVND (reference sequence). The CDR3 is made up of 15 amino acids. CDR3 loop: CANHPGKGRDSEQFF. Written as DNA, the CDR3 is TGTGCCAATCACCCTGGTAAGGGCAGGGACAGTGAGCAGTTCTTC. The whole variable domain, remainder taken from reference TRBV19 and TRBJ2-1, is DGGITQSPKYLFRKEGQNVTLSCEQNLNHDAMYWYRQDPGQGLRLIYYSQIVNDFQKGDIAEGYSVSREKKESFPLTVTSAQKNPTAFYLCANHPGKGRDSEQFFGPGTRLTVL.

This rearrangement joins TRBV27 to TRBJ1-2, with D hard to call. The V gene lost 2 bases and the J gene lost 2 bases, with 12 bases spanning the gap. From germline, CDR1 is MNHEY and CDR2 SMNVEV (reference sequence). This CDR3 region has 15 residues. The CDR3 nucleotides are TGTGCCAGCAGTTTAGAGGGTCGGGGAAACTATGGCTACACCTTC. It translates to CASSLEGRGNYGYTF.

This chain joins TRBV5-1 and TRBJ1-2, with 7 bases identical to TRBD1. The CDR3 is made up of 14 amino acids. With V trimmed by 2 bases and J by 8 bases, 9 bases remained unmatched. Germline V gene sequence: CDR1 SGHRS, CDR2 YFSETQ. In DNA, the CDR3 is TGCGCCAGCAGCTTTAACGAGGGGGCGCTCGGCTACACCTTC. It codes for CASSFNEGALGYTF.

This chain joins TRBV2 and TRBJ1-1, with D possibly being TRBD1 (5 bases). V shed 4 bases and J shed 0 bases, with 9 bases lying between them. Per germline, CDR1 SNHLY and CDR2 FYNNEI. The CDR3 loop spans 14 amino acids. The CDR3 nucleotides are TGTGCCAGCAGTGTAGGGGCGCTGAACACTGAAGCTTTCTTT. It yields the protein CASSVGALNTEAFF.

The genes are TRBV6-5 and TRBJ2-5; maybe TRBD1 (6 bases). Germline CDR1 is MNHEY and CDR2 is SVGAGI. V shed 10 bases and J shed 5 bases, with 14 bases lying between them. The CDR3 runs 12 residues. The CDR3 DNA reads TGTGCCACCTCAGGGGATGGGGAGACCCAGTACTTC. Residues: CATSGDGETQYF.

V usage is TRBV5-6 and J usage is TRBJ2-7, with D possibly TRBD2 on 6 matching bases. The V gene's germline CDR1 is SGHDT and CDR2 YYEEEE. This CDR3 is built from 14 residues. Trimming cost V 2 bases and J 3 bases, with 12 bases left between them. CDR3 in amino acids: CASSFWRGYYEQYF. CDR3 coding DNA: TGTGCCAGCAGCTTTTGGAGGGGTTACTACGAGCAGTACTTC.

This clone was seen a single time. The rearrangement joins TRBV3-1 (or the pseudogene TRBV3-2) to TRBJ1-5, with D uncertain. V was clipped by 4 bases and J by 5 bases, with 12 bases between them. The CDR3 consists of 14 residues. Germline assignment: CDR1 LGHDT and CDR2 YNNKEL (reference sequence). CDR3 amino acids: CASSRGNLDQPQHF. The CDR3 coding sequence is TGTGCCAGCAGCCGAGGGAACCTGGATCAGCCCCAGCATTTT.

This chain joins TRBV7-2 and TRBJ1-2; D call uncertain. V shed 2 bases and J shed 4 bases, with 11 bases lying between them. There are 14 residues in the CDR3. Germline CDR1 reads SGHTA; CDR2 reads FQGNSA. The DNA of the CDR3 is TGTGCCAGCAGCTTATCTCCGGGGAGCTATGGCTACACCTTC. It specifies CASSLSPGSYGYTF. Full variable domain (remainder filled in from reference TRBV7-2 and TRBJ1-2): GAGVSQSPSNKVTEKGKDVELRCDPISGHTALYWYRQSLGQGLEFLIYFQGNSAPDKSGLPSDRFSAERTGGSVSTLTIQRTQQEDSAVYLCASSLSPGSYGYTFGSGTRLTVV.

The chain combines TRBV3-1 (or the pseudogene TRBV3-2) with TRBJ2-7; D might be TRBD2 (7 bases). Looked up from germline, CDR1 is LGHDT and CDR2 is YNNKEL (reference sequence). Trimming removed 5 bases at V and 6 bases at J, with 11 bases between. The CDR3 runs 12 residues. Here the CDR3 DNA reads TGTGCCAGCAGCAGGGGGGGCAGCGAGCAGTACTTC. It translates to CASSRGGSEQYF.